This record covers a single T cell receptor beta chain. What it recognizes is unknown. Sequencing used immunoSEQ multiplex PCR; TCRdb keeps in-frame clones, though not all of them. This sample has 60,000 or so clones, with about three quarters found just once. The data are from a study of radiation and T cells in renal cell carcinoma. Trimming took off 8 bases at V and 1 base at J, with 16 bases between the two ends. The germline gives CDR1 WSHSY, CDR2 SAAADI. The CDR3 totals 15 residues. Study-level points and caveats: From baseline, blood top tumor clonotypes peaked at 2 weeks post-radiation.

This sample's time point: blood 4 weeks post-SBRT, at nephrectomy. Treatment reported: 15 Gy SBRT to primary tumor, nephrectomy 4 weeks later. After SBRT, blood was collected at 2 and 4 weeks, plus baseline. The patient's renal cell carcinoma had clear cell pathology. The receptor's source is a man in his 60s with renal cell carcinoma. This material consisted of blood, taken from a patient whose treatment included radiotherapy and nephrectomy. This rearrangement joins TRBV10-2 to TRBJ2-3; D tentatively reads TRBD1 or TRBD2 (5 bases each). The CDR3 region is CASGLQGRGTDTQYF. The CDR3 DNA is TGCGCCAGCGGACTTCAGGGCCGGGGCACAGATACGCAGTATTTT.